This T cell receptor (beta chain) was found in a study of blood T cell repertoires in COVID-19. Across the whole study: Spain, Italy and the United States supplied samples that represented acute and convalescent COVID-19. PBMCs, B-cell-depleted T cells, or T cells provided the cDNA or gDNA that made up the material.

Study processing details: Amplified reference gene primers provided the basis for estimating nucleated cell counts. The assay was immunoSEQ multiplex PCR, and TCRdb's table has in-frame clones only and misses some. V and J calls and clone size follow that table, whereas D and trimming were derived from the DNA. The sample lists approximately 270,000 clones, around 85% occurring once. V lost 3 bases and J lost 7; bases outside the gene matches: 12. The germline V gene has CDR1 MGHRA and CDR2 YSYEKL. The CDR3 extends over 16 amino acids. Seattle participants joined during active infection and were tracked over time.

The material sequenced was peripheral blood. The chain couples TRBV4-1 to TRBJ1-3, with TRBD1 matching over 7 bases. This clonotype was sampled from a human donor with COVID-19, enrolled during active disease. The donor label of this sample is uncertain. CDR3 in amino acids: CASSQERDSSWNTIYF. In DNA, the CDR3 is TGCGCCAGCAGCCAGGAACGGGACAGCTCATGGAACACCATATATTTT.